This T cell receptor (beta chain) was found in a study of blood T cell repertoires in COVID-19. The overall study: Whether acute or convalescent, the COVID-19 samples came from the United States, Italy and Spain. T cells, B-cell-depleted T cells, or PBMCs supplied cDNA or gDNA.

This clone was seen just once. In the source study's methods: Estimates of nucleated cell counts were drawn from the amplification of reference gene primers. Some clones are missing from TCRdb's copy, which holds only in-frame ones; the method was immunoSEQ multiplex PCR. Clone size and the V and J calls come from that table; the DNA yielded D and trimming. The repertoire holds just over 150,000 clones, with around 87% as singletons. The clonotype was recovered from a woman between 40 and 50 years old with acute or convalescent COVID-19. The sample was peripheral blood.

CDR3 sequence: CASSVRTSGSSYNEQFF. The CDR3 DNA reads TGTGCCAGCAGCGTAAGGACTAGCGGGAGCTCCTACAATGAGCAGTTCTTC. The rearrangement joins TRBV9 to TRBJ2-1; 13 bases fit TRBD2. V lost 1 base to trimming and J lost 0 bases; unmatched junction nucleotides: 1. The CDR3 is 17 amino acids. From germline, CDR1 is SGDLS and CDR2 YYNGEE. The whole variable domain, filled in from reference TRBV9 and TRBJ2-1, reads DSGVTQTPKHLITATGQRVTLRCSPRSGDLSVYWYQQSLDQGLQFLIQYYNGEERAKGNILERFSAQQFPDLHSELNLSSLELGDSALYFCASSVRTSGSSYNEQFFGPGTRLTVL.